What follows describes a single TCR beta chain. This sample is drawn from a study of blood T cell repertoires in COVID-19. Study overall: T cells, B-cell-depleted T cells, or PBMCs provided the cDNA or gDNA that served as material.

Profiled with immunoSEQ multiplex PCR; TCRdb holds only in-frame clones, not every one. Altogether about 30,000 clones are present, approximately 67% being singletons, with the ten largest covering about 15%. This receptor was identified in a human donor in a cohort sampled during active COVID-19. Sequenced: peripheral blood.

The CDR3 region has the DNA TGTGCCAGCAGTGAATCAGGGGCTTGGATCTTCGAAGCTTTCTTT. Amino acid sequence: CASSESGAWIFEAFF. The V and J genes are TRBV6-1 and TRBJ1-1, with a weak D call TRBD1 (6 bases). The CDR3 has 15 residues. Trimming took 2 bases from V and 8 from J, leaving 18 bases between them. Germline V lookup: CDR1 MNHNS, CDR2 SASEGT.